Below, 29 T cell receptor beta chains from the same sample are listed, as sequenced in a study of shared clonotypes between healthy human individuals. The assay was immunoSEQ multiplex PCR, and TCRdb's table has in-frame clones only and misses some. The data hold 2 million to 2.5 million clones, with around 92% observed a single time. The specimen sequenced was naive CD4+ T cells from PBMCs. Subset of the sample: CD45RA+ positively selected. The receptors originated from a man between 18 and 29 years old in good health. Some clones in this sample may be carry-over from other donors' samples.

The CDR3 DNA reads as TGTGCCAGTAGTATCCGGGATGCCTACGAGCAGTACTTC. It specifies CASSIRDAYEQYF. This chain links TRBV19 with TRBJ2-7; D perhaps matches TRBD2 (5 bases). The V end was cut by 3 bases, the J end by 2 bases, with 8 bases between. Germline loops: CDR1 LNHDA, CDR2 SQIVND (reference sequence). The length of the CDR3 is 13 residues. Full variable domain (remainder filled in from reference TRBV19 and TRBJ2-7): DGGITQSPKYLFRKEGQNVTLSCEQNLNHDAMYWYRQDPGQGLRLIYYSQIVNDFQKGDIAEGYSVSREKKESFPLTVTSAQKNPTAFYLCASSIRDAYEQYFGPGTRLTVT.

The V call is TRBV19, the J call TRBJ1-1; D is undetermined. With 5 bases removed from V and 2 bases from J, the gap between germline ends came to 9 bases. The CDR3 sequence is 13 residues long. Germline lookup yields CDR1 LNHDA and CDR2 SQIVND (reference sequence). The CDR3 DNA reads TGTGCCAGTAGTCTGTCGGTTAACACTGAAGCTTTCTTT. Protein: CASSLSVNTEAFF.

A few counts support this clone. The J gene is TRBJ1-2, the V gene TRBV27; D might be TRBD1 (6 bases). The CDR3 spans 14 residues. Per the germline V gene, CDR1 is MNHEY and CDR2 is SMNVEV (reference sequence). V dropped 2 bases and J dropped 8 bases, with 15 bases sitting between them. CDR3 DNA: TGTGCCAGCAGTTTACTCCCAGGGGATACGGGCTACACCTTC. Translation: CASSLLPGDTGYTF.

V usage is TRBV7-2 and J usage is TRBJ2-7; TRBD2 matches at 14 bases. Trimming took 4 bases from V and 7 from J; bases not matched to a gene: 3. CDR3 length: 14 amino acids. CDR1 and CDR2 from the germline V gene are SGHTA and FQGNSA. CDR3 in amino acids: CASSSGTSGGEQYF. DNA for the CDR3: TGTGCCAGCAGCTCCGGGACTAGCGGGGGTGAGCAGTACTTC.

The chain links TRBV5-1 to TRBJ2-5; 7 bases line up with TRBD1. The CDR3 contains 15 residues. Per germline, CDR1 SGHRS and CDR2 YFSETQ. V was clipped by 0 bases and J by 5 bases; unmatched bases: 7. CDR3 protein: CASSLEGARQETQYF. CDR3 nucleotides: TGCGCCAGCAGCTTGGAGGGGGCGCGGCAGGAGACCCAGTACTTC. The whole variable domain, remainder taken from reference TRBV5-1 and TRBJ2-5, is KAGVTQTPRYLIKTRGQQVTLSCSPISGHRSVSWYQQTPGQGLQFLFEYFSETQRNKGNFPGRFSGRQFSNSRSEMNVSTLELGDSALYLCASSLEGARQETQYFGPGTRLLVL.

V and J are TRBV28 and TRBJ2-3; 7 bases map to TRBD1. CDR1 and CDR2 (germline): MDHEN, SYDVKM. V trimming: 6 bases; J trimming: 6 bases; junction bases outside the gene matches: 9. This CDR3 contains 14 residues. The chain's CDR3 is CASSRGNRGDTQYF. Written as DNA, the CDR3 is TGTGCCAGCAGCCGAGGCAACAGGGGTGATACGCAGTATTTT.

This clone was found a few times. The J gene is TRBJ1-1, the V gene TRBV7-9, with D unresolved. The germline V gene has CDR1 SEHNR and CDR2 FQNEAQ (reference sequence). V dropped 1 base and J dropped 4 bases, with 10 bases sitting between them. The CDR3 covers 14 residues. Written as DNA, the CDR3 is TGTGCCAGCAGCTTAGACCCGACAAGCACTGAAGCTTTCTTT. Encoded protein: CASSLDPTSTEAFF.

The CDR3 spells CSVGGPSSYEQYF. The DNA of the CDR3 is TGCAGCGTGGGGGGACCCAGCTCCTACGAGCAGTACTTC. The rearrangement joins TRBV29-1 to TRBJ2-7; a weak D match, TRBD2 (6 bases). V lost 6 bases, J lost 0 bases, and 12 bases lay in between. This CDR3 has 13 residues. CDR1 SQVTM and CDR2 ANQGSEA come from the germline V gene.

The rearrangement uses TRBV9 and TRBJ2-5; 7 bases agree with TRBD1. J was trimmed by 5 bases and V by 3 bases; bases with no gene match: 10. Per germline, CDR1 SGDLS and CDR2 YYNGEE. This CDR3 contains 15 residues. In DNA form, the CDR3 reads TGTGCCAGCAGCGCCCGCCCCGCCAGGGGGGAGACCCAGTACTTC. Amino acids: CASSARPARGETQYF.

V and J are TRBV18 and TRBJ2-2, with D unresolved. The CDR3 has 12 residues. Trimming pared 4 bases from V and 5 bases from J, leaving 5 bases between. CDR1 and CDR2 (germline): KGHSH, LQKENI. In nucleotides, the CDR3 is TGTGCCAGCTCACTTGTAACCGGGGAGCTGTTTTTT. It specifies CASSLVTGELFF.

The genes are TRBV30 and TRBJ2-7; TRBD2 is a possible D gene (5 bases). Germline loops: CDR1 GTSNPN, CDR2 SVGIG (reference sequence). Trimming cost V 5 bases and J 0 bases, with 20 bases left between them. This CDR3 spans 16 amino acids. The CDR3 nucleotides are TGTGCCTGGGGGAGATTGAGCGTATCCTCCTCCTACGAGCAGTACTTC. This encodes CAWGRLSVSSSYEQYF.

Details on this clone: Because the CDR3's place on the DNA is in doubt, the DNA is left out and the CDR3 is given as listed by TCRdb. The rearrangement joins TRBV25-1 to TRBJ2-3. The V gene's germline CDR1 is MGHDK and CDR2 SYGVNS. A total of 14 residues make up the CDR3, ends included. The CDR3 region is CAGLSGLAGDTQYF.

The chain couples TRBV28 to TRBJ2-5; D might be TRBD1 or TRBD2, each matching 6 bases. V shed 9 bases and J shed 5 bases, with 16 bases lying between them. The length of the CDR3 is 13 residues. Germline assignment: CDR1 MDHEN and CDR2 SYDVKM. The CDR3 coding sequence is TGTGCCAGTAACCTAGGGGGAGGCGAGACCCAGTACTTC. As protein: CASNLGGGETQYF. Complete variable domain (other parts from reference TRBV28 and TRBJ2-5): DVKVTQSSRYLVKRTGEKVFLECVQDMDHENMFWYRQDPGLGLRLIYFSYDVKMKEKGDIPEGYSVSREKKERFSLILESASTNQTSMYLCASNLGGGETQYFGPGTRLLVL.

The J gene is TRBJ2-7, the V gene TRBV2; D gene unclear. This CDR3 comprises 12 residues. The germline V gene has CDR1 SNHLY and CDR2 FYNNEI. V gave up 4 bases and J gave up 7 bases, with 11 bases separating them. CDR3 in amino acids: CASSGAAREQYF. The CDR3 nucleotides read TGTGCCAGCAGTGGGGCCGCACGGGAGCAGTACTTC.

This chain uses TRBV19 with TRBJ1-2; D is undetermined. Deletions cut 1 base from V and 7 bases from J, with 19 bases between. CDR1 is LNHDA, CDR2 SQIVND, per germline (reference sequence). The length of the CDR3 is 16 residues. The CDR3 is CASSIAGTAFAFGYTF. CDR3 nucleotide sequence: TGTGCCAGTAGTATAGCCGGAACAGCTTTCGCCTTTGGCTACACCTTC. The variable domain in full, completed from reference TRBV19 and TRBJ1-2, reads DGGITQSPKYLFRKEGQNVTLSCEQNLNHDAMYWYRQDPGQGLRLIYYSQIVNDFQKGDIAEGYSVSREKKESFPLTVTSAQKNPTAFYLCASSIAGTAFAFGYTFGSGTRLTVV.

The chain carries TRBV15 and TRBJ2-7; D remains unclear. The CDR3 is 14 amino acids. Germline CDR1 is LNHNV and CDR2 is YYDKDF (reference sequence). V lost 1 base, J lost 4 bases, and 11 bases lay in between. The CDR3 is CATSRGAVLYEQYF. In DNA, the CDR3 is TGTGCCACCAGCAGAGGGGCGGTTTTGTACGAGCAGTACTTC.

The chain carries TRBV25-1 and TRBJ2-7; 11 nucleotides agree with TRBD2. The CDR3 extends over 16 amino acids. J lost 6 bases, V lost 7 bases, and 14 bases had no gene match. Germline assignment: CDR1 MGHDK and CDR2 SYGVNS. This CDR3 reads CASTPGLAEVGGEQYF. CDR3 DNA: TGTGCCAGCACCCCGGGACTAGCGGAAGTTGGCGGCGAGCAGTACTTC.

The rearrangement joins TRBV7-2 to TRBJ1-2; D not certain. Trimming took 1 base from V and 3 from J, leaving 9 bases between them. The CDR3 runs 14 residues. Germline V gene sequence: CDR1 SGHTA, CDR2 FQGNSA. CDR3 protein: CASSLGYRDYGYTF. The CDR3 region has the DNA TGTGCCAGCAGCTTAGGATACCGGGACTATGGCTACACCTTC. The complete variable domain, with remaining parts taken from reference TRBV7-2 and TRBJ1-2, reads GAGVSQSPSNKVTEKGKDVELRCDPISGHTALYWYRQSLGQGLEFLIYFQGNSAPDKSGLPSDRFSAERTGGSVSTLTIQRTQQEDSAVYLCASSLGYRDYGYTFGSGTRLTVV.

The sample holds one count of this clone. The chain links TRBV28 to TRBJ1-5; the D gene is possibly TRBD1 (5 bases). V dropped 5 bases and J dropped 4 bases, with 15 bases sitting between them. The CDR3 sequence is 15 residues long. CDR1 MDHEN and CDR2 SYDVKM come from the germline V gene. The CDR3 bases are TGTGCCAGCAGTACTACGACAGACGGAAATCAGCCCCAGCATTTT. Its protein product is CASSTTTDGNQPQHF.

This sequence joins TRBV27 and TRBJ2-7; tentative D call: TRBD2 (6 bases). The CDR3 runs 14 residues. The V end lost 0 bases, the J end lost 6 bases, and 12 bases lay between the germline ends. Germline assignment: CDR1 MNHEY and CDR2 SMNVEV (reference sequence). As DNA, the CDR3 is TGTGCCAGCAGTTTATCACCTAGCGTGGTCGAGCAGTACTTC. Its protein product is CASSLSPSVVEQYF.

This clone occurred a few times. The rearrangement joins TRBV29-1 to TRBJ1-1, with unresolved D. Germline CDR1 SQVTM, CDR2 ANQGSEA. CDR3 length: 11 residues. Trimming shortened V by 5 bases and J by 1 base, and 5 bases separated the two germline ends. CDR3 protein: CSVQRNTEAFF. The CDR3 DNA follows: TGCAGCGTTCAGAGGAACACTGAAGCTTTCTTT.

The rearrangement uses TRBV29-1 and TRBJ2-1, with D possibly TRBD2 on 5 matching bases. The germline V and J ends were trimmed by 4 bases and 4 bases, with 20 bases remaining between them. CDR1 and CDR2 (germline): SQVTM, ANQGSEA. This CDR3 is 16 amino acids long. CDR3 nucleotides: TGCAGCGTTGGAAGTCTAGCCTCCGCCGGTTACAATGAGCAGTTCTTC. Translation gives CSVGSLASAGYNEQFF.

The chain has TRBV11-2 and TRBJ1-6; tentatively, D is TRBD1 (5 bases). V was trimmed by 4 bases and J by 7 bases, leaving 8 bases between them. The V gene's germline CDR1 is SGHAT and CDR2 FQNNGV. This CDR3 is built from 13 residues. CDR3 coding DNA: TGTGCCAGCAGCTCTGGGGGGAATTCACCCCTCCACTTT. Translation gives CASSSGGNSPLHF.

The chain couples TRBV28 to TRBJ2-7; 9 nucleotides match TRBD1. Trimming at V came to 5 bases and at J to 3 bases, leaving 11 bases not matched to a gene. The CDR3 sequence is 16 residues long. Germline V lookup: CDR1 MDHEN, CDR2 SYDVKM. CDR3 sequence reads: CASSTSQGQGFYEQYF. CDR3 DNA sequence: TGTGCCAGCAGTACCAGCCAGGGACAGGGCTTCTACGAGCAGTACTTC.

As DNA, the CDR3 is TGTGCTAGTGGTTTGGCTCAGGGTTACGGCTACAATGAGCAGTTCTTC. This sequence encodes CASGLAQGYGYNEQFF. This chain uses TRBV12-5 with TRBJ2-1; possibly TRBD1 for D (5 bases). Per the germline V gene, CDR1 is LGHNT and CDR2 is FRNRAP. Trimming took 1 base from V and 3 from J, leaving 13 bases between them. The CDR3 extends over 16 amino acids.

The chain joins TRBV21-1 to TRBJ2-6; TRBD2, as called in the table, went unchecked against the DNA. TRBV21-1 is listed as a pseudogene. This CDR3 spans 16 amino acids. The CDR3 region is CASSKANSCGANVLTF. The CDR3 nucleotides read TGTGCCAGCAGCAAAGCTAATAGTTGTGGGGCCAACGTCCTGACTTTC.

CDR3 nucleotide sequence: TGTGCCAGCAGTGCGGAAAGTCGGACCGGGGAGCTGTTTTTT. It yields the protein CASSAESRTGELFF. This sequence joins TRBV2 and TRBJ2-2; D not certain. Trimming shortened V by 4 bases and J by 5 bases, and 11 bases separated the two germline ends. The CDR3 sequence is 14 residues long. From germline, CDR1 is SNHLY and CDR2 FYNNEI.

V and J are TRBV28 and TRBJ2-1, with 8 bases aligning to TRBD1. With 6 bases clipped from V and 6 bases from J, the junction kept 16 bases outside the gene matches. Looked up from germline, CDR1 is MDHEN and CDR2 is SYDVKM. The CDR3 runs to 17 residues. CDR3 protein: CASRDVTRTGIGNEQFF. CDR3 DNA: TGTGCCAGCAGGGATGTCACCCGGACAGGGATCGGCAATGAGCAGTTCTTC.

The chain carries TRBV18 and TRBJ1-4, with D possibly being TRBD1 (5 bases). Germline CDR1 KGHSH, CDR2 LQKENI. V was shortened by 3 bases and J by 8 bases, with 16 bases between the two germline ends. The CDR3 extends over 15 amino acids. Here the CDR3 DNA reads TGTGCCAGCTCACCCCGCAAGGGGTTGGAAGAAAAACTGTTTTTT. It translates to CASSPRKGLEEKLFF.